The 19 T cell receptor beta chains in this list originate from one sample, sequenced in a study of CD8+ T cells in alopecia areata (dated by TCRdb to the late 2010s). Libraries came from the immunoSEQ multiplex PCR assay. For TCR sequencing, RNA was extracted from every sample and reverse transcribed into cDNA to serve as template. Here the immuneACCESS table is served through TCRdb, limited to in-frame sequences with V and J called. Missing clones are a known gap in these copies; in checked studies unresolved V genes cover under half, and the rest lacks a known reason. A total of roughly 150,000 clones appear in this sample, more than 75% of them only once. In total, the top ten clones hold approximately 16% of the sample. The sample's time point label is to be understood as: baseline before oral tofacitinib. The source was CD8+ T cells sorted from blood, collected at week 0. The receptors derive from a human donor with alopecia areata.

The chain employs TRBV14 and TRBJ1-1, with D tentatively TRBD1 (6 bases). Germline V gives CDR1 SGHDN, CDR2 FVKESK. This CDR3 region has 13 residues. Trimming took off 3 bases at V and 4 bases at J, with 9 bases between the two ends. This CDR3 reads CASSQLGGTEAFF. The CDR3 bases are TGTGCCAGCAGCCAGCTAGGGGGCACTGAAGCTTTCTTT.

The V gene is TRBV19, the J gene TRBJ2-4; 9 bases are a match to TRBD1. The ends lost 7 bases at V and 5 bases at J; junction bases unmatched: 3. There are 13 residues in the CDR3. Germline V gene data show CDR1 as LNHDA and CDR2 as SQIVND (reference sequence). Here the CDR3 DNA reads TGTGCCAGTATACGGACAGGGGAAAACATTCAGTACTTC. This codes for CASIRTGENIQYF.

On this clone: Other DNA sequences from this sample encode an identical CDR3 as well. The chain uses TRBV5-1 and TRBJ2-7; TRBD1 matches at 7 bases. V trimming: 3 bases; J trimming: 2 bases; junction bases outside the gene matches: 5. This CDR3 region has 14 residues. CDR1 is SGHRS, CDR2 YFSETQ, per germline. CDR3 bases: TGCGCCAGCAGCTCCGGGACAGCCACCTACGAGCAGTACTTC. It specifies CASSSGTATYEQYF.

This clone was seen once. The chain joins TRBV9 to TRBJ2-7; 10 bases are a match to TRBD2. The junction had 5 bases not matched to a gene; V was cut back by 3 bases and J by 2 bases. The length of the CDR3 is 15 residues. Germline V gene lookup returns CDR1 SGDLS and CDR2 YYNGEE. The CDR3, as DNA: TGTGCCAGCAGCGCTAGCGGGGGAGCCGCCTACGAGCAGTACTTC. Translated: CASSASGGAAYEQYF.

The chain joins TRBV25-1 to TRBJ2-1; D is unresolved. Trimming cost V 5 bases and J 9 bases, with 14 bases left between them. This CDR3 comprises 13 residues. CDR1 MGHDK and CDR2 SYGVNS come from the germline V gene. The CDR3 nucleotides are TGTGCCAGCAGTTGGGCCGTCGGGCGTGAGCAGTTCTTC. Protein sequence: CASSWAVGREQFF.

The DNA for the CDR3 is TGTGCCAGCAAGGTGCAGGGGAGGACGGAAAAACTGTTTTTT. Translation gives CASKVQGRTEKLFF. The V gene is TRBV6-1, the J gene TRBJ1-4; tentative D call: TRBD1 (6 bases). CDR1 MNHNS and CDR2 SASEGT come from the germline V gene. The germline V and J ends were trimmed by 7 bases and 8 bases, with 17 bases remaining between them. The CDR3 spans 14 residues.

The gene calls are TRBV7-9 and TRBJ1-2, with 9 bases matching TRBD1. The junction had 8 bases not matched to a gene; V was cut back by 5 bases and J by 7 bases. Per the germline V gene, CDR1 is SEHNR and CDR2 is FQNEAQ (reference sequence). The CDR3 is 14 amino acids. Here the CDR3 DNA reads TGTGCCAGCAGCACATGGGACAGGGCCGGTGGCTACACCTTC. Amino acid sequence: CASSTWDRAGGYTF. Together with reference TRBV7-9 and TRBJ1-2, the CDR3 gives the full variable domain: DTGVSQNPRHKITKRGQNVTFRCDPISEHNRLYWYRQTLGQGPEFLTYFQNEAQLEKSRLLSDRFSAERPKGSFSTLEIQRTEQGDSAMYLCASSTWDRAGGYTFGSGTRLTVV.

The rearrangement uses TRBV7-6 and TRBJ1-1, with 9 bases matching TRBD1. The CDR3 extends over 15 amino acids. The germline V gene encodes CDR1 SGHVS and CDR2 FNYEAQ. The V and J ends lost 4 bases and 3 bases, in that order; junction bases with no gene match: 6. This chain's CDR3 is CASSSGQGRDTEAFF. The CDR3 nucleotides are TGTGCCAGCAGCTCCGGACAGGGGAGAGACACTGAAGCTTTCTTT.

CDR3 sequence: CASSPQTGVNTEAFF. For the CDR3, the DNA is TGTGCCAGCAGTCCCCAAACAGGGGTGAACACTGAAGCTTTCTTT. The V gene is TRBV27, the J gene TRBJ1-1; 7 bases match TRBD1. The CDR3 is made up of 15 amino acids. J was trimmed by 0 bases and V by 5 bases; bases with no gene match: 6. CDR1 MNHEY and CDR2 SMNVEV come from the germline V gene (reference sequence).

CDR3 sequence (DNA): TGCAGCGTTGAGGGGCAGCCGAACACCGGGGAGCTGTTTTTT. Translated: CSVEGQPNTGELFF. The J gene is TRBJ2-2, the V gene TRBV29-1; TRBD1 might be the D (5 bases). The length of the CDR3 is 14 residues. Looked up from germline, CDR1 is SQVTM and CDR2 is ANQGSEA. V was trimmed by 3 bases and J by 0 bases, leaving 8 bases between them.

The chain carries TRBV29-1 and TRBJ2-7, with 7 bases fitting TRBD1. V dropped 7 bases and J dropped 2; count of bases not matched to a gene: 8. Germline V lookup: CDR1 SQVTM, CDR2 ANQGSEA. This CDR3 has 13 amino acids. The DNA for the CDR3 is TGCAGCGCTACCCCGACAGGGACCTACGAGCAGTACTTC. Amino acids: CSATPTGTYEQYF.

V and J are TRBV30 and TRBJ2-7; D is possibly TRBD1 (5 bases). The CDR3 sequence is 12 residues long. Per the germline V gene, CDR1 is GTSNPN and CDR2 is SVGIG (reference sequence). The V end was cut by 2 bases, the J end by 5 bases, with 10 bases between. The DNA of the CDR3 is TGTGCCTGGAGTCCTAAAGGGGACGAGCAGTACTTC. Translating gives CAWSPKGDEQYF.

CDR3 nucleotide sequence: TGTGCCAGCAGCTTAGGCCCGGGATCCAATGAGCAGTTCTTC. As protein: CASSLGPGSNEQFF. The rearrangement links TRBV7-9 to TRBJ2-1; D might be TRBD2 (5 bases). This CDR3 comprises 14 residues. Trimming cost V 1 base and J 6 bases, with 10 bases left between them. The germline V gene has CDR1 SEHNR and CDR2 FQNEAQ (reference sequence).

This chain links TRBV7-6 with TRBJ2-1; maybe TRBD1 (6 bases). V lost 2 bases and J 0 bases, leaving 11 bases between the germline ends. Germline lookup yields CDR1 SGHVS and CDR2 FNYEAQ. The length of the CDR3 is 16 residues. CDR3 DNA sequence: TGTGCCAGCAGCTTAACCACGGACAGCTCCTACAATGAGCAGTTCTTC. Amino acid sequence: CASSLTTDSSYNEQFF.

The chain carries TRBV27 and TRBJ1-6; the D gene is possibly TRBD1 (5 bases). Trimming took off 0 bases at V and 12 bases at J, with 9 bases between the two ends. Germline V CDR1 and CDR2: MNHEY, SMNVEV (reference sequence). This CDR3 comprises 13 residues. The CDR3 loop is CASSLSKDKPLHF. CDR3 DNA sequence: TGTGCCAGCAGTTTATCGAAGGACAAACCCCTCCACTTT.

The chain has TRBV7-9 and TRBJ2-3; D is tentatively TRBD1 or TRBD2 (5 bases each). Trimming cost V 2 bases and J 0 bases, with 12 bases left between them. This CDR3 comprises 16 residues. From germline, CDR1 is SEHNR and CDR2 FQNEAQ (reference sequence). The CDR3 nucleotides read TGTGCCAGCAGCTTAATATCTGGGGACAGCACAGATACGCAGTATTTT. Translation gives CASSLISGDSTDTQYF.

The CDR3 spells CASGGQGRSYEQYF. CDR3 DNA sequence: TGTGCCAGCGGCGGACAGGGGCGATCCTACGAGCAGTACTTC. This chain uses TRBV2 with TRBJ2-7; 9 bases agree with TRBD1. Germline assignment: CDR1 SNHLY and CDR2 FYNNEI. V trimming: 8 bases; J trimming: 1 base; junction bases outside the gene matches: 6. The CDR3 loop spans 14 amino acids.

This sequence joins TRBV19 and TRBJ1-1; D is unclear. Germline lookup yields CDR1 LNHDA and CDR2 SQIVND (reference sequence). This CDR3 comprises 13 residues. V dropped 1 base and J dropped 8 bases, with 11 bases sitting between them. The CDR3 nucleotides are TGTGCCAGTAGTATAGGGGGAGCACAAGAAGCTTTCTTT. Amino acid sequence: CASSIGGAQEAFF.

This chain joins TRBV27 and TRBJ2-7, with 8 bases fitting TRBD1. The CDR3 contains 11 residues. The germline V gene has CDR1 MNHEY and CDR2 SMNVEV (reference sequence). V was clipped by 8 bases and J by 4 bases; unmatched bases: 1. CDR3 sequence (DNA): TGTGCCAGCGGACAGGGTTACGAGCAGTACTTC. Its translation is CASGQGYEQYF.